One and the same sample provided the 9 T cell receptor beta chains below, sequenced in a study of T cells in Graves' hyperthyroidism and ophthalmopathy. The CDR3 regions of TCR beta were amplified from RNA transcripts. When the TCR CDR3 underwent first-round RT-PCR, the HTBI primer set was used. One entry per CDR3 protein results from TCRdb running MiXCR on the multiplex PCR reads. This sample has roughly 800,000 distinct CDR3 sequences, with 38% found just once. The sequencing input was blood. These receptors originate from a man aged 18 to 30 with Graves' hyperthyroidism.

This rearrangement joins TRBV29-1 to TRBJ1-1, with 9 bases lining up with TRBD1. Germline values: CDR1 SQVTM, CDR2 ANQGSEA. After removal of 6 bases from V and 4 bases from J, the junction contained 3 bases not matched to a gene. This CDR3 has 12 amino acids. As DNA, the CDR3 is TGCAGCGTCGGGACAGGGCTCACTGAAGCTTTCTTT. Translation: CSVGTGLTEAFF.

This chain connects TRBV19 to TRBJ2-7; the D gene is possibly TRBD2 (7 bases). The germline gives CDR1 LNHDA, CDR2 SQIVND (reference sequence). CDR3 size: 16 residues. V shed 3 bases and J shed 0 bases, with 15 bases lying between them. The chain's CDR3 is CASSISGGHLSYEQYF. CDR3 DNA: TGTGCCAGTAGTATTTCGGGGGGCCATCTCTCCTACGAGCAGTACTTC.

This clonotype has at least ten counts. The J gene is TRBJ1-2, the V gene TRBV5-1; D perhaps matches TRBD1 (5 bases). This CDR3 comprises 12 residues. The ends were cut back, 4 bases at V and 4 bases at J, with 8 bases in the middle. Per the germline V gene, CDR1 is SGHRS and CDR2 is YFSETQ. The CDR3 sequence: CASSGGTYGYTF. CDR3 nucleotides: TGCGCCAGCAGCGGGGGGACCTATGGCTACACCTTC.

This chain joins TRBV4-1 and TRBJ1-5, with TRBD1 as a possible D gene (6 bases). Trimming left V 0 bases short and J 5 bases short, with 11 bases between. This CDR3 is 15 amino acids long. Germline CDR1 MGHRA, CDR2 YSYEKL. The CDR3 loop is CASSQDTGPDQPQHF. The CDR3 DNA is TGCGCCAGCAGCCAAGATACAGGGCCAGATCAGCCCCAGCATTTT.

This clonotype was counted many times. The V call is TRBV7-9, the J call TRBJ1-1; D gene ambiguous. Germline V gene sequence: CDR1 SEHNR, CDR2 FQNEAQ (reference sequence). The CDR3 consists of 11 residues. Trimming cost V 5 bases and J 10 bases, with 11 bases left between them. This chain's CDR3 is CASSPQEGAFF. Written as DNA, the CDR3 is TGTGCCAGCAGCCCTCAGGAGGGAGCTTTCTTT.

This clonotype has more than one count but fewer than ten. J is TRBJ2-7 and V is TRBV14; D possibly corresponds to TRBD1 (5 bases). The CDR3 totals 13 residues. CDR1 and CDR2 (germline): SGHDN, FVKESK. V gave up 3 bases and J gave up 5 bases, with 11 bases separating them. CDR3 residues: CASSHRRENEQYF. In nucleotides, the CDR3 is TGTGCCAGCAGCCACCGCAGGGAAAACGAGCAGTACTTC.

This clonotype was recorded once. J is TRBJ1-2 and V is TRBV20-1, with D unresolved. CDR3 size: 12 residues. Trimming took off 6 bases at V and 5 bases at J, with 13 bases between the two ends. Germline CDR1 DFQATT, CDR2 SNEGSKA (reference sequence). CDR3 coding DNA: TGCAGTGCGGGCCCCAGAGAATATGGCTACACCTTC. Protein sequence: CSAGPREYGYTF.

This clonotype was picked up many times. V gene TRBV29-1 combines with J gene TRBJ2-2; 7 nucleotides match TRBD1. With 7 bases clipped from V and 0 bases from J, the junction kept 8 bases outside the gene matches. Germline lookup yields CDR1 SQVTM and CDR2 ANQGSEA. The length of the CDR3 is 15 residues. The CDR3 reads CSAGDSRSNTGELFF. CDR3 nucleotide sequence: TGCAGCGCCGGGGACAGCCGTTCGAACACCGGGGAGCTGTTTTTT.

Comments on this clonotype: The junction does not match germline at one end; this may be a read error. The chain uses TRBV7-9 and TRBJ2-7; D is ambiguous. From germline, CDR1 is SEHNR and CDR2 FQNEAQ (reference sequence). This CDR3 region has 16 residues. In nucleotides, the CDR3 is TGTGCCAGCAGCTTACTCCGAGAAAGGCACTCCAACGAGCAGTACTTC. Residues: CASSLLRERHSNEQYF.